Shown below are 23 T cell receptor beta chains from a single sample sequenced in a study of a mutant IDH1 vaccine in newly diagnosed glioma. The repertoire was sequenced with immunoSEQ multiplex PCR; TCRdb's copy has only in-frame clones and lacks some. The sample contains about 21,000 clones, around 85% of which appear only once. Time point indicated: baseline, week 1 (first vaccination visit). The treatment was: pre-vaccination baseline after standard-of-care therapy. Sequenced here: PBMCs, sampled from a glioma patient treated with radiotherapy, temozolomide or both. Receptors originate from a man aged 40-50 years with glioma.

This chain joins TRBV10-3 and TRBJ2-7; D is uncertain. Trimming cost V 2 bases and J 1 base, with 18 bases left between them. Germline V lookup: CDR1 ENHRY, CDR2 SYGVKD. This CDR3 is 17 amino acids long. The CDR3 spells CAISEPVRTSTSYEQYF. Here the CDR3 DNA reads TGTGCCATCAGTGAGCCTGTAAGGACCTCTACGTCCTACGAGCAGTACTTC.

The J gene is TRBJ2-2, the V gene TRBV4-1; 7 nucleotides line up with TRBD2. CDR1 and CDR2 (germline): MGHRA, YSYEKL. This CDR3 contains 16 residues. V shed 4 bases and J 6 bases; nucleotides not matched to a gene: 11. The CDR3 loop is CASSPFKSGEPGELFF. In nucleotides, the CDR3 is TGCGCCAGCAGCCCGTTTAAGAGCGGGGAACCCGGGGAGCTGTTTTTT.

The rearrangement uses TRBV5-1 and TRBJ2-7; unclear D gene. V was shortened by 0 bases and J by 0 bases, with 7 bases between the two germline ends. Germline V gene data show CDR1 as SGHRS and CDR2 as YFSETQ. The CDR3 runs to 14 residues. This CDR3 is CASSLGVISYEQYF. In nucleotides, the CDR3 is TGCGCCAGCAGCTTGGGGGTAATCTCCTACGAGCAGTACTTC. Full variable domain (missing parts from reference TRBV5-1 and TRBJ2-7): KAGVTQTPRYLIKTRGQQVTLSCSPISGHRSVSWYQQTPGQGLQFLFEYFSETQRNKGNFPGRFSGRQFSNSRSEMNVSTLELGDSALYLCASSLGVISYEQYFGPGTRLTVT.

The V call is TRBV5-6, the J call TRBJ1-2, with D maybe TRBD1 (5 bases). Germline CDR1 and CDR2: SGHDT and YYEEEE. There are 14 residues in the CDR3. V gave up 2 bases and J gave up 7 bases, with 15 bases separating them. DNA for the CDR3: TGTGCCAGCAGCTTCACAGGTGTTCCTGGTGGCTACACCTTC. This encodes CASSFTGVPGGYTF.

This clone showed up just once. This chain uses TRBV19 with TRBJ2-7; 11 bases align to TRBD1. CDR1 is LNHDA and CDR2 is SQIVND in the germline V gene (reference sequence). The CDR3 is 15 amino acids. Unmatched junction bases numbered 10, after V lost 6 bases and J lost 6 bases. This CDR3 reads CASRVDRGRFAEQYV. CDR3 sequence (DNA): TGTGCCAGTAGAGTGGACAGGGGGCGTTTTGCCGAGCAGTACGTC.

This clone was seen a handful of times. V and J are TRBV4-2 and TRBJ1-4, with TRBD1 matching over 9 bases. This CDR3 spans 18 amino acids. Germline V gene sequence: CDR1 LGHNA, CDR2 YNFKEQ. The V gene end was trimmed by 2 bases and the J gene end by 8 bases; junction bases not matched to a gene: 15. The CDR3 DNA follows: TGTGCCAGCAGCCAAAATGAGAGAACCCGGGACAGGGACGAAAAACTGTTTTTT. This codes for CASSQNERTRDRDEKLFF.

CDR3 loop: CASRSGGTWVGYTF. The CDR3 region has the DNA TGTGCCAGCAGAAGTGGGGGGACCTGGGTTGGCTACACCTTC. The rearrangement joins TRBV28 to TRBJ1-2; a weak D match, TRBD1 (5 bases). V gave up 6 bases and J gave up 7 bases, with 18 bases separating them. Germline V gene data show CDR1 as MDHEN and CDR2 as SYDVKM. This CDR3 is built from 14 residues.

This clone was counted between two and nine times. The chain uses TRBV4-2 and TRBJ2-1; 8 bases align to TRBD1. The CDR3 totals 16 residues. Germline V gene sequence: CDR1 LGHNA, CDR2 YNFKEQ. V trimming: 0 bases; J trimming: 3 bases; junction bases outside the gene matches: 4. In nucleotides, the CDR3 is TGTGCCAGCAGCCAAGAATCAGGACAGGGCTACAATGAGCAGTTCTTC. The encoded protein is CASSQESGQGYNEQFF.

V is TRBV10-3 and J is TRBJ2-2; 10 bases agree with TRBD1. The germline gives CDR1 ENHRY, CDR2 SYGVKD. This CDR3 spans 15 amino acids. J lost 7 bases, V lost 10 bases, and 12 bases had no gene match. The DNA for the CDR3 is TGTGCCAGCCGCCCCGGGACAGGGGAGTTCGGGGAGCTGTTTTTT. Amino acids: CASRPGTGEFGELFF.

The J gene is TRBJ2-1, the V gene TRBV7-9; 7 bases match TRBD2. This CDR3 has 16 amino acids. With V trimmed by 5 bases and J by 5 bases, 12 bases remained unmatched. Germline V gene lookup returns CDR1 SEHNR and CDR2 FQNEAQ (reference sequence). CDR3 sequence (DNA): TGTGCCAGCAGCCCAGGTCACGCGGGAGAAGACAATGAGCAGTTCTTC. Translation: CASSPGHAGEDNEQFF. Full variable domain (rest looked up from reference TRBV7-9 and TRBJ2-1): DTGVSQNPRHKITKRGQNVTFRCDPISEHNRLYWYRQTLGQGPEFLTYFQNEAQLEKSRLLSDRFSAERPKGSFSTLEIQRTEQGDSAMYLCASSPGHAGEDNEQFFGPGTRLTVL.

This clone occurred once. V gene TRBV25-1 combines with J gene TRBJ2-4, with TRBD1 identical over 7 bases. This CDR3 region has 15 residues. The V gene end was trimmed by 1 base and the J gene end by 2 bases; junction bases not matched to a gene: 2. In germline, CDR1 is MGHDK, CDR2 SYGVNS. This CDR3 is CASSESQGSKNIQYF. DNA for the CDR3: TGTGCCAGCAGTGAATCACAGGGGTCCAAAAACATTCAGTACTTC.

In its sample, this clone ranks as medium-sized. The rearrangement uses TRBV4-3 and TRBJ2-7; D uncertain. The CDR3 totals 13 residues. The germline V gene has CDR1 LGHNA and CDR2 YSLEER. Deletions cut 2 bases from V and 3 bases from J, with 8 bases between. The CDR3 DNA sequence: TGCGCCAGCAGCCAATATGGCAGCTACGAGCAGTACTTC. Its translation is CASSQYGSYEQYF.

The chain uses TRBV12-5 and TRBJ2-3; either TRBD1 or TRBD2 may fit D (5 bases each). The CDR3 length is 13 residues. The V end lost 0 bases, the J end lost 4 bases, and 5 bases lay between the germline ends. Germline CDR1 reads LGHNT; CDR2 reads FRNRAP. Written as DNA, the CDR3 is TGTGCTAGTGGTTTGGTGGGGGCAGATACGCAGTATTTT. It specifies CASGLVGADTQYF.

V and J are TRBV6-5 and TRBJ2-1; 7 positions match TRBD1. The CDR3 has 15 amino acids. Germline values: CDR1 MNHEY, CDR2 SVGAGI. Unmatched junction bases numbered 5, after V lost 4 bases and J lost 2 bases. The CDR3, as DNA: TGTGCCAGCAGTTCCGACAGGGTTCCCTACAATGAGCAGTTCTTC. Translation: CASSSDRVPYNEQFF.

V usage is TRBV6-4 and J usage is TRBJ2-3; 7 bases agree with TRBD2. The CDR3 sequence is 14 residues long. Germline loops: CDR1 MRHNA, CDR2 SNTAGT. V was clipped by 5 bases and J by 1 base; unmatched bases: 3. CDR3 protein: CASSPSGRTDTQYF. In DNA, the CDR3 is TGTGCCAGCAGTCCTAGCGGCCGCACAGATACGCAGTATTTT.

This rearrangement joins TRBV29-1 to TRBJ1-5; 9 positions agree with TRBD1. Germline V CDR1 and CDR2: SQVTM, ANQGSEA. The length of the CDR3 is 15 residues. After removal of 5 bases from V and 4 bases from J, the junction contained 9 bases not matched to a gene. The DNA of the CDR3 is TGCAGCGTTACAACAGGGGGCGCGTTTAATCAGCCCCAGCATTTT. It codes for CSVTTGGAFNQPQHF. Full variable domain (rest looked up from reference TRBV29-1 and TRBJ1-5): SAVISQKPSRDICQRGTSLTIQCQVDSQVTMMFWYRQQPGQSLTLIATANQGSEATYESGFVIDKFPISRPNLTFSTLTVSNMSPEDSSIYLCSVTTGGAFNQPQHFGDGTRLSIL.

The CDR3 region has the DNA TGTGCCAGCAATATCGGGACGTATGGCTACACCTTC. It translates to CASNIGTYGYTF. The rearrangement links TRBV6-5 to TRBJ1-2, with D possibly TRBD1 on 5 matching bases. Trimming removed 7 bases from V and 5 bases from J, with 11 bases in between. Per germline, CDR1 MNHEY and CDR2 SVGAGI. The CDR3 runs 12 residues.

The chain joins TRBV25-1 to TRBJ2-3, with D possibly being TRBD2 (6 bases). The CDR3 length is 17 residues. The germline V gene has CDR1 MGHDK and CDR2 SYGVNS. The V and J ends lost 4 bases and 0 bases respectively, with 17 bases between them. This chain's CDR3 is CASSASRRGTSTDTQYF. The CDR3 region has the DNA TGTGCCAGCAGTGCGTCCAGGAGGGGCACTAGCACAGATACGCAGTATTTT.

The rearrangement uses TRBV4-2 and TRBJ1-5, with TRBD1 identical over 8 bases. The length of the CDR3 is 14 residues. The V gene end was trimmed by 4 bases and the J gene end by 4 bases; junction bases not matched to a gene: 3. CDR1 and CDR2 (germline): LGHNA, YNFKEQ. The CDR3 DNA reads TGTGCCAGCAGCCTCGGGACAGGTAATCAGCCCCAGCATTTT. The encoded protein is CASSLGTGNQPQHF.

This chain connects TRBV19 to TRBJ1-4, with D possibly TRBD1 on 5 matching bases. Germline lookup yields CDR1 LNHDA and CDR2 SQIVND (reference sequence). The CDR3 extends over 12 amino acids. The V and J ends lost 8 bases and 8 bases respectively, with 12 bases between them. The CDR3 DNA is TGTGCCAGTGGGGCAAGGGGAGAAAAACTGTTTTTT. Translation: CASGARGEKLFF.

This sequence joins TRBV19 and TRBJ1-2; 9 nucleotides agree with TRBD1. Trimming took 4 bases from V and 5 from J; bases not matched to a gene: 5. The CDR3 contains 14 residues. Germline-derived CDR1 and CDR2 are LNHDA and SQIVND (reference sequence). The CDR3 DNA is TGTGCCAGTAGTACCAGGACAGGGGAATATGGCTACACCTTC. Amino acid sequence: CASSTRTGEYGYTF.

V and J are TRBV2 and TRBJ2-1; 9 bases map to TRBD2. V lost 5 bases, J lost 3 bases, and 14 bases stayed unmatched. Germline CDR1 reads SNHLY; CDR2 reads FYNNEI. The CDR3 has 18 residues. This CDR3 is CASSQGGTSGFFYNEQFF. The CDR3 coding sequence is TGTGCCAGCAGTCAGGGGGGCACTAGCGGGTTCTTCTACAATGAGCAGTTCTTC.

V and J are TRBV4-3 and TRBJ1-1; D is unclear. This CDR3 contains 13 residues. V was pared by 0 bases and J by 1 base, with 3 bases between. CDR1 and CDR2 (germline): LGHNA, YSLEER. The CDR3 sequence is CASSQDRNTEAFF. The DNA for the CDR3 is TGCGCCAGCAGCCAAGATCGGAACACTGAAGCTTTCTTT.